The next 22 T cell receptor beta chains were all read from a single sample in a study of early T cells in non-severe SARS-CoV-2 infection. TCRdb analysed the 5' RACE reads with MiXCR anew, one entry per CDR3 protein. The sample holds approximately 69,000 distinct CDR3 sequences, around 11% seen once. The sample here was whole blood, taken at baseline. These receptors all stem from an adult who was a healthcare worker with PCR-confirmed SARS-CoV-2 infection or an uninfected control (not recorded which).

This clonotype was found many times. The DNA of the CDR3 is TGTGCCAGCTCACTAACGACTATAAGCACAGATACGCAGTATTTT. Residues: CASSLTTISTDTQYF. The V call is TRBV18, the J call TRBJ2-3; tentative D call: TRBD2 (5 bases). This CDR3 comprises 15 residues. The V gene's germline CDR1 is KGHSH and CDR2 LQKENI. Trimming pared 4 bases from V and 0 bases from J, leaving 11 bases between.

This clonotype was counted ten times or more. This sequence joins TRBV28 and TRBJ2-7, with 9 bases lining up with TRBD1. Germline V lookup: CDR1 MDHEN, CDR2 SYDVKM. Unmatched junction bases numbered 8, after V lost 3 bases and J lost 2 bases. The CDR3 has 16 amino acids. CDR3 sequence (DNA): TGTGCCAGCAGTTTTAATGGGACAGGGAATGCCTACGAGCAGTACTTC. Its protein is CASSFNGTGNAYEQYF. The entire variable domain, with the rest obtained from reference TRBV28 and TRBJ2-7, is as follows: DVKVTQSSRYLVKRTGEKVFLECVQDMDHENMFWYRQDPGLGLRLIYFSYDVKMKEKGDIPEGYSVSREKKERFSLILESASTNQTSMYLCASSFNGTGNAYEQYFGPGTRLTVT.

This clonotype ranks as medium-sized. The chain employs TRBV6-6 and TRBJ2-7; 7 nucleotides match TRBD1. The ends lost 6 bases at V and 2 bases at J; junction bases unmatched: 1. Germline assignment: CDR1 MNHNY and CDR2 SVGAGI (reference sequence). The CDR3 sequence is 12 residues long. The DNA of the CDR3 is TGTGCCAGCAGCGACAGGGCCTACGAGCAGTACTTC. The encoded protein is CASSDRAYEQYF.

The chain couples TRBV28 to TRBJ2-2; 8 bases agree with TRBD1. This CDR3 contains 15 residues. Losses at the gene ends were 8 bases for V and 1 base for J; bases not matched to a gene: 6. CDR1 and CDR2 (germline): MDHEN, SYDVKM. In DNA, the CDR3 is TGTGCCAGCCGGACCGGGACAGGGAACACCGGGGAGCTGTTTTTT. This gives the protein CASRTGTGNTGELFF. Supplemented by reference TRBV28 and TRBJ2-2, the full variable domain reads DVKVTQSSRYLVKRTGEKVFLECVQDMDHENMFWYRQDPGLGLRLIYFSYDVKMKEKGDIPEGYSVSREKKERFSLILESASTNQTSMYLCASRTGTGNTGELFFGEGSRLTVL.

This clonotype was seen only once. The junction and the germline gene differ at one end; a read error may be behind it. The CDR3: CAGSQETGQGVDEQYF. The CDR3 nucleotides are TGTGCCGGCAGCCAAGAAACGGGGCAGGGGGTGGACGAGCAGTACTTC. The J gene is TRBJ2-7, the V gene TRBV4-2; 7 bases are shared with TRBD1. The CDR3 consists of 16 residues. Germline-derived CDR1 and CDR2 are LGHNA and YNFKEQ.

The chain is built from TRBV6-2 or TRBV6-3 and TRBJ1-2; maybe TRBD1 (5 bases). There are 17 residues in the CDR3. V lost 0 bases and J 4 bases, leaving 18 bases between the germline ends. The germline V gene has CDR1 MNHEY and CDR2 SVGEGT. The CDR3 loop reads CASSYSIMRGRSYGYTF. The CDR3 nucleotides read TGTGCCAGCAGTTACTCGATTATGAGGGGACGGAGCTATGGCTACACCTTC.

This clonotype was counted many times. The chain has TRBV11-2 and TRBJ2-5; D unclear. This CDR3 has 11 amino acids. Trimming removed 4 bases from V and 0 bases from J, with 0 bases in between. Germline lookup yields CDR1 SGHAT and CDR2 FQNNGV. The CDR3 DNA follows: TGTGCCAGCAGCTACCAAGAGACCCAGTACTTC. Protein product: CASSYQETQYF.

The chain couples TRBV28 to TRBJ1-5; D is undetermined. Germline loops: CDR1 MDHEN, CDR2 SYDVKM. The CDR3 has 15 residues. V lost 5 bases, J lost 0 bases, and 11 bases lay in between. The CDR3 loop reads CASSPSSFSNQPQHF. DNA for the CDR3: TGTGCCAGCAGTCCGAGCTCATTTAGCAATCAGCCCCAGCATTTT. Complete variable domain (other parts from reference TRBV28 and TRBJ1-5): DVKVTQSSRYLVKRTGEKVFLECVQDMDHENMFWYRQDPGLGLRLIYFSYDVKMKEKGDIPEGYSVSREKKERFSLILESASTNQTSMYLCASSPSSFSNQPQHFGDGTRLSIL.

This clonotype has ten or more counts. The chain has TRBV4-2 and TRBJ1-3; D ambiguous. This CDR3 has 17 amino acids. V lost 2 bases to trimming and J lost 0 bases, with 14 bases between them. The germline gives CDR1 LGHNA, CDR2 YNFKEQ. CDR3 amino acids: CASSQPRLAYSGNTIYF. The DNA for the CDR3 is TGTGCCAGCAGCCAACCACGGCTAGCATACTCTGGAAACACCATATATTTT.

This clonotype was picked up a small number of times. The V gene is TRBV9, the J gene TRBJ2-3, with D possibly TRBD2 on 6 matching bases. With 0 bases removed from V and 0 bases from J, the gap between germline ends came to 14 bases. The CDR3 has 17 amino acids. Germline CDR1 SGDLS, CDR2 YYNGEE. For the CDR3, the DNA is TGTGCCAGCAGCGTAGGCGTACGCCTAGCGAGCACAGATACGCAGTATTTT. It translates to CASSVGVRLASTDTQYF.

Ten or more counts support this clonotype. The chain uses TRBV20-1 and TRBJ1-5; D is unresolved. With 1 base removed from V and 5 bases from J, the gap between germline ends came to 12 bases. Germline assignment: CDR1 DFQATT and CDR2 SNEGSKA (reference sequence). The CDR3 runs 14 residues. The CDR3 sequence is CSARGVREYQPQHF. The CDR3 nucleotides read TGCAGTGCTAGAGGAGTTCGGGAATATCAGCCCCAGCATTTT.

The CDR3 here is CAISETNEKLFF. The CDR3 nucleotides read TGTGCCATCAGTGAAACTAATGAAAAACTGTTTTTT. The rearrangement links TRBV10-3 to TRBJ1-4; D is undetermined. V lost 3 bases and J 1 base, leaving 0 bases between the germline ends. The V gene's germline CDR1 is ENHRY and CDR2 SYGVKD. The CDR3 contains 12 residues.

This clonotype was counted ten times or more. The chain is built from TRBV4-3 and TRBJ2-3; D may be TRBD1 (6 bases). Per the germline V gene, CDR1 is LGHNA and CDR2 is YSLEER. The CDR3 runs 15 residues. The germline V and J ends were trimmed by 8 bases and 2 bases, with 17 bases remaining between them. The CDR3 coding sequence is TGCGCCAGCTCTCCCCGCAGGGGCCCCACAGATACGCAGTATTTT. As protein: CASSPRRGPTDTQYF.

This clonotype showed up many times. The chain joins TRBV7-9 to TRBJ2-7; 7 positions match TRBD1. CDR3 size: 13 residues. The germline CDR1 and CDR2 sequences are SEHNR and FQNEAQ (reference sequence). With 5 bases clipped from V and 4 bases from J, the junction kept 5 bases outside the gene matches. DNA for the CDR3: TGTGCCAGCAGCCACACGACAGGGTACGAGCAGTACTTC. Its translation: CASSHTTGYEQYF.

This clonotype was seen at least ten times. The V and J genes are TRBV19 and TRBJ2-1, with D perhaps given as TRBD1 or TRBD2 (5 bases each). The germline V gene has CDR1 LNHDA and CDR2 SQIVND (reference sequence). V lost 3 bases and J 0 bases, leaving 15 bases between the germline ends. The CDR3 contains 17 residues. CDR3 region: CASSITGIDSSYNEQFF. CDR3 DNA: TGTGCCAGTAGTATCACCGGGATTGACAGCTCCTACAATGAGCAGTTCTTC.

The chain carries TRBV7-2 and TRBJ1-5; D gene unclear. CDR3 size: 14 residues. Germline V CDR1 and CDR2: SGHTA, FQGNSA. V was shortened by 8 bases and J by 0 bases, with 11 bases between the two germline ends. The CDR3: CASHEGYSNQPQHF. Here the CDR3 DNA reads TGTGCCAGCCATGAGGGATATAGCAATCAGCCCCAGCATTTT.

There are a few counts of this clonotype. This CDR3 reads CASSLSPRTGLKVAYEQYF. CDR3 in DNA: TGCGCCAGCAGCTTGAGTCCCCGGACAGGTCTAAAGGTGGCCTACGAGCAGTACTTC. The V gene is TRBV5-1, the J gene TRBJ2-7, with TRBD1 matching 7 bases. Germline V gene sequence: CDR1 SGHRS, CDR2 YFSETQ. The CDR3 has 19 amino acids. V dropped 1 base and J dropped 2; count of bases not matched to a gene: 18.

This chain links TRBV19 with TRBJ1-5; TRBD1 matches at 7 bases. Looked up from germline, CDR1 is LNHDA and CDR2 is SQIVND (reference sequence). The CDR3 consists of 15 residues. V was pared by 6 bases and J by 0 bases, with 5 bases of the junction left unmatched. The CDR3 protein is CASRVGQFSNQPQHF. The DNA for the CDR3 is TGTGCCAGTAGGGTGGGACAGTTTAGCAATCAGCCCCAGCATTTT.

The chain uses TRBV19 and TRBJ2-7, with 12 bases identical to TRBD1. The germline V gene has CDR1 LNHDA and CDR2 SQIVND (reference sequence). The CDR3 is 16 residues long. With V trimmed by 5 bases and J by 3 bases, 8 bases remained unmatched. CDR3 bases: TGTGCCAGTAGTGCCTCCGGGACAGGGGGCATCTACGAGCAGTACTTC. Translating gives CASSASGTGGIYEQYF. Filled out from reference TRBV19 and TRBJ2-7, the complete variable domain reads DGGITQSPKYLFRKEGQNVTLSCEQNLNHDAMYWYRQDPGQGLRLIYYSQIVNDFQKGDIAEGYSVSREKKESFPLTVTSAQKNPTAFYLCASSASGTGGIYEQYFGPGTRLTVT.

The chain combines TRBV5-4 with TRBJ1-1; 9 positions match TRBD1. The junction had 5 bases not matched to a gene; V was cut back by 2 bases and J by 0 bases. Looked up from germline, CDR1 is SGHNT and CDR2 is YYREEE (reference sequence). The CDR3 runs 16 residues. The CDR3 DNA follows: TGTGCCAGCAGCTTAGGGACAGGGATCATGAACACTGAAGCTTTCTTT. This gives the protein CASSLGTGIMNTEAFF.

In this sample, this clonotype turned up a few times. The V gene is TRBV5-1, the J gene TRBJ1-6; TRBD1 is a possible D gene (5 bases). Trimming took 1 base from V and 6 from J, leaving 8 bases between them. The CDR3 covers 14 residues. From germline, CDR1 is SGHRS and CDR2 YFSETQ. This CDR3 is CASSLKGVNSPLHF. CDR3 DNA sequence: TGCGCCAGCAGCTTGAAAGGGGTTAATTCACCCCTCCACTTT.

CDR3 amino acids: CASTRDREETQYF. The CDR3 DNA is TGTGCCAGCACCCGCGACAGGGAAGAGACCCAGTACTTC. The chain employs TRBV12-3 or TRBV12-4 and TRBJ2-5, with 7 bases lining up with TRBD1. The V and J ends lost 7 bases and 3 bases, in that order; junction bases with no gene match: 5. The CDR3 sequence is 13 residues long.